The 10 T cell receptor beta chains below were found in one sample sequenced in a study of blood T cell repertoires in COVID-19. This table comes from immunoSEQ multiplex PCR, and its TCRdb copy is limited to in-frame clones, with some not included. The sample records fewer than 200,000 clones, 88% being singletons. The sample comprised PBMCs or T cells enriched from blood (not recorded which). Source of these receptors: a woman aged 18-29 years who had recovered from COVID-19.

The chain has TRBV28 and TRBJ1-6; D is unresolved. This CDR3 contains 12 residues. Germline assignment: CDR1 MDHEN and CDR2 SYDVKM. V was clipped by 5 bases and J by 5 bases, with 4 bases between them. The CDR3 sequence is CASSEDNSPLHF. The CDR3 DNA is TGTGCCAGCAGTGAGGATAATTCACCCCTCCACTTT.

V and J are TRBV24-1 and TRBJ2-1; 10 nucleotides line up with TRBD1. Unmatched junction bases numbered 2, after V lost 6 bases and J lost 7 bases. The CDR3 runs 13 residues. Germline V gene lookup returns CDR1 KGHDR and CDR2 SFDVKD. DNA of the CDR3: TGTGCCACCAGTCGACAGGGGGCAAATGAGCAGTTCTTC. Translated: CATSRQGANEQFF.

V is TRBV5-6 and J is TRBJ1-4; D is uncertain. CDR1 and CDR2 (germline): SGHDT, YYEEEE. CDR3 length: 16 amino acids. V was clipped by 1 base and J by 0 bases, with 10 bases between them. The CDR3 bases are TGTGCCAGCAGCTTGATGGGGAGAACAACTAATGAAAAACTGTTTTTT. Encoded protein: CASSLMGRTTNEKLFF.

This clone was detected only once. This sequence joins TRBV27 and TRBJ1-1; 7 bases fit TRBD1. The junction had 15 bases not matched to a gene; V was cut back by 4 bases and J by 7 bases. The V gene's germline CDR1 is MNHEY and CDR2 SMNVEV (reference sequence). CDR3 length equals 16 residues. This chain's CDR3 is CASSSLLGTAGFEAFF. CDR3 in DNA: TGTGCCAGCAGTTCGCTCCTCGGGACAGCGGGTTTTGAAGCTTTCTTT.

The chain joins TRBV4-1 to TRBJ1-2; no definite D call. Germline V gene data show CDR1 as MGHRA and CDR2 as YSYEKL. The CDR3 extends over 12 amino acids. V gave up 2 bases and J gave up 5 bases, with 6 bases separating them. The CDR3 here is CASSQSAYGYTF. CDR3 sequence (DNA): TGCGCCAGCAGCCAAAGTGCGTATGGCTACACCTTC.

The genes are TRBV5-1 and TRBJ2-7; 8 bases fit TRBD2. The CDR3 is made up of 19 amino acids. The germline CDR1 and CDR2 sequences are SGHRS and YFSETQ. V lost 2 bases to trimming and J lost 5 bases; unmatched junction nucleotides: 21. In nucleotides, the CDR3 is TGCGCCAGCAGCTTCGCGAGGGAGCCCTTCGGGAGGGGGAGCAACGAGCAGTACTTC. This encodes CASSFAREPFGRGSNEQYF.

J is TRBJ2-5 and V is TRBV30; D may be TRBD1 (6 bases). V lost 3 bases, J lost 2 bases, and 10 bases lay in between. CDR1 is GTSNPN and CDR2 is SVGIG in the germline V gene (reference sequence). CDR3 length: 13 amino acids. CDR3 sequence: CAWSPTGQETQYF. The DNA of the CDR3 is TGTGCCTGGAGCCCGACAGGTCAAGAGACCCAGTACTTC.

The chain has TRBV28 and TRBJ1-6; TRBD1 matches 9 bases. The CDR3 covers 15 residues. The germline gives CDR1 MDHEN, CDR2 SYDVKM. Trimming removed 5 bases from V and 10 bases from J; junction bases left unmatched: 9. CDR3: CASSPGTGYSSPLHF. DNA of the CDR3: TGTGCCAGCAGTCCCGGGACAGGGTATAGCTCACCCCTCCACTTT. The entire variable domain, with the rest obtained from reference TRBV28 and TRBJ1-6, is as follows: DVKVTQSSRYLVKRTGEKVFLECVQDMDHENMFWYRQDPGLGLRLIYFSYDVKMKEKGDIPEGYSVSREKKERFSLILESASTNQTSMYLCASSPGTGYSSPLHFGNGTRLTVT.

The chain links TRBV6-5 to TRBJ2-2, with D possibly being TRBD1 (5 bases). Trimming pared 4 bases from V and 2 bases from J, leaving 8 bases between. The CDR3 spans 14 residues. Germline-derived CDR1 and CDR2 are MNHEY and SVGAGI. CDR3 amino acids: CASSWTLNTGELFF. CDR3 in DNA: TGTGCCAGCAGTTGGACACTAAACACCGGGGAGCTGTTTTTT.

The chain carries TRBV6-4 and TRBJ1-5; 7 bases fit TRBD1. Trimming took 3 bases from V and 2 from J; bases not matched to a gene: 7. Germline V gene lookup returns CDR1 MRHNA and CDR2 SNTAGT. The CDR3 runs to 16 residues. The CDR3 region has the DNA TGTGCCAGCAGTGATTTAGTACAGGGGCGCAATCAGCCCCAGCATTTT. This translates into CASSDLVQGRNQPQHF.